The rows below give T cell receptor beta chains drawn from one sample of a study of CD8 T cells in ankylosing spondylitis. A single record per CDR3 protein comes from TCRdb applying MiXCR to the 5' RACE reads. The sample includes roughly 400,000 distinct CDR3 sequences, approximately 20% seen only once; the top ten take roughly 16%. The sequencing input was blood, either unsorted or a sorted T cell fraction (not recorded which). These receptors originate from a male donor with ankylosing spondylitis. CDR3s include the opening cysteine and the closing phenylalanine or tryptophan. The D gene is left open where the match is weak. Size values are once, few and many counts, or a class for expanded clones, and some rows have none.

DNA: TGTGCCAGCAGCTTGGCCTGGGGGGGCGGAAACACCATATATTTT; CDR3: CASSLAWGGGNTIYF; size: -; V: TRBV5-4; J: TRBJ1-3; D: -
DNA: TGTGCCAGCAGCCGAACCCCCGGGACAGGCCTTCAGGAGACCCAGTACTTC; CDR3: CASSRTPGTGLQETQYF; size: -; V: TRBV12-3/TRBV12-4; J: TRBJ2-5; D: TRBD1
DNA: TGTGCCAGCAGATTCACCCGGGAGAGAAAACTGTTTTTT; CDR3: CASRFTRERKLFF; size: -; V: TRBV6-1; J: TRBJ1-4; D: -
DNA: TGTGCCATCAGCGGACAGCCGAGCACAGATACGCAGTATTTT; CDR3: CAISGQPSTDTQYF; size: few; V: TRBV10-3; J: TRBJ2-3; D: -
DNA: TGTGCCAGCAGCCCCGGAGGGGGGGGACAGGGATTTACCGGGGAGCTGTTTTTT; CDR3: CASSPGGGGQGFTGELFF; size: -; V: TRBV11-2; J: TRBJ2-2; D: TRBD1
DNA: TGTGCCAGCTCACCACCGGCCAGCAACACCATATATTTT; CDR3: CASSPPASNTIYF; size: -; V: TRBV18; J: TRBJ1-3; D: -
DNA: TGTGCCAGCAGCGTAGCCCCCCGGGGGGATGCTGAAAAACTGTTTTTT; CDR3: CASSVAPRGDAEKLFF; size: -; V: TRBV9; J: TRBJ1-4; D: -
DNA: TGTGCCAGCAGCTTAGGCAGGGTACGCACCGGGGAGCTGTTTTTT; CDR3: CASSLGRVRTGELFF; size: -; V: TRBV11-2; J: TRBJ2-2; D: -
DNA: TGTGCCAGCAGTTCGTTGGGGTCCCGGATATCCCAGTACTTC; CDR3: CASSSLGSRISQYF; size: many; V: TRBV27; J: TRBJ2-5; D: -
DNA: TGTGCCAGCAGTAGACAGGGCGGGGGTGAGCAGTTCTTC; CDR3: CASSRQGGGEQFF; size: -; V: TRBV6-1; J: TRBJ2-1; D: -
DNA: TGCAGTGCTACAACAGGGCCGGATTTCAATCAGCCCCAGCATTTT; CDR3: CSATTGPDFNQPQHF; size: few; V: TRBV20-1; J: TRBJ1-5; D: -
DNA: TGCAGTGCTAGAGATGGACTAGCGGAGAAAGACAATGAGCAGTTCTTC; CDR3: CSARDGLAEKDNEQFF; size: -; V: TRBV20-1; J: TRBJ2-1; D: TRBD2
DNA: TGCGCCAGCAGCTTGGAGAATAACAGGGCCGGGGAGCTGTTTTTT; CDR3: CASSLENNRAGELFF; size: -; V: TRBV5-1; J: TRBJ2-2; D: -
DNA: TGTGCCAGTTCTATGAGCCTGACCACAGATACGCAGTATTTT; CDR3: CASSMSLTTDTQYF; size: -; V: TRBV19; J: TRBJ2-3; D: -
DNA: TGCAGTGCCTTCAGCAGGGCCTCCTACGAGCAGTACTTC; CDR3: CSAFSRASYEQYF; size: -; V: TRBV20-1; J: TRBJ2-7; D: -
DNA: TGTGCCAGCAGTTTAGAAGGGGGGCGTGAGCAGTTCTTC; CDR3: CASSLEGGREQFF; size: many; V: TRBV12-3/TRBV12-4; J: TRBJ2-1; D: -
DNA: TGTGCCAGCAGCGTAGTATCGGGGCCAGATGAAAAACTGTTTTTT; CDR3: CASSVVSGPDEKLFF; size: few; V: TRBV9; J: TRBJ1-4; D: -
DNA: TGTGCCTGGAGTGTACGACGGGACGGGGAGCTGTTTTTT; CDR3: CAWSVRRDGELFF; size: few; V: TRBV30; J: TRBJ2-2; D: -
DNA: TGTGCCAGCAGCCAGGGGATGTGGAGGGATCGGCGGGCCTACGAGCAGTACTTC; CDR3: CASSQGMWRDRRAYEQYF; size: -; V: TRBV14; J: TRBJ2-7; D: -
DNA: TGCGCCAGCAGTGGAAGGGGGCCCGGGGAGCAGTACTTC; CDR3: CASSGRGPGEQYF; size: -; V: TRBV5-1; J: TRBJ2-7; D: TRBD1
DNA: TGTGCCAGCAGCTTGGGACCAACCTACGAGCAGTACTTC; CDR3: CASSLGPTYEQYF; size: -; V: TRBV11-3; J: TRBJ2-7; D: -
DNA: TGTGCCAGTAGTGACGAGACGGGTGAGGTTGCAGCCGGGGAGCTGTTTTTT; CDR3: CASSDETGEVAAGELFF; size: -; V: TRBV19; J: TRBJ2-2; D: -
DNA: TGTGCCAGCAGCCAAGCCCAATTGACAGGGAACACAGATACGCAGTATTTT; CDR3: CASSQAQLTGNTDTQYF; size: few; V: TRBV3-1; J: TRBJ2-3; D: TRBD1
DNA: TGCAGTGCTAGACCTAGCGGGGAGGGAGAGACCCAGTACTTC; CDR3: CSARPSGEGETQYF; size: -; V: TRBV20-1; J: TRBJ2-5; D: TRBD2
DNA: TGCAGCGTTGTACGGGGAAATTTAGGGGATACGCAGTATTTT; CDR3: CSVVRGNLGDTQYF; size: few; V: TRBV29-1; J: TRBJ2-3; D: -
DNA: TGCGCCAGCAGCGAGGGACAGGGGATATTGGGCGAGCAGTACTTC; CDR3: CASSEGQGILGEQYF; size: many; V: TRBV5-1; J: TRBJ2-7; D: TRBD1
DNA: TGTGCCAGCAGAGTGAACCAGGGTAGCACTGAAGCTTTCTTT; CDR3: CASRVNQGSTEAFF; size: -; V: TRBV6-1; J: TRBJ1-1; D: -
DNA: TGCGCCAGCCGGGGGGCCTTAACCCCCTACGAGCAGTACTTC; CDR3: CASRGALTPYEQYF; size: few; V: TRBV5-1; J: TRBJ2-7; D: -
DNA: TGTGCCAGCAGCTTCGGGGCGGAATCCAATGAGCAGTTCTTC; CDR3: CASSFGAESNEQFF; size: -; V: TRBV7-9; J: TRBJ2-1; D: -
DNA: TGCGCCAGCAGCTTGGCCAAGGCGGGAGACTACACCGGGGAGCTGTTTTTT; CDR3: CASSLAKAGDYTGELFF; size: -; V: TRBV5-1; J: TRBJ2-2; D: TRBD2
DNA: TGTGCCAGCACTCAAGGGGCAGTCTCCTACGAGCAGTACTTC; CDR3: CASTQGAVSYEQYF; size: -; V: TRBV6-2/TRBV6-3; J: TRBJ2-7; D: -
DNA: TGCAGTGCCGGGACAGGGGGCGAGGAAGAGACCCAGTACTTC; CDR3: CSAGTGGEEETQYF; size: few; V: TRBV20-1; J: TRBJ2-5; D: TRBD1
DNA: TGCAGTGCTAGAGGGGTGGGCGGCGAAAAACTGTTTTTT; CDR3: CSARGVGGEKLFF; size: -; V: TRBV20-1; J: TRBJ1-4; D: -
DNA: TGTGCCAGCAGCTTGGGGGGACAGGGCGGCGACGAGCAGTACTTC; CDR3: CASSLGGQGGDEQYF; size: few; V: TRBV13; J: TRBJ2-7; D: TRBD1
DNA: TGTGCCAGCAGTTTCGGGTTGCCCGGGGAGCTGTTTTTT; CDR3: CASSFGLPGELFF; size: -; V: TRBV12-3/TRBV12-4; J: TRBJ2-2; D: -
DNA: TGTGCCAGCAGCCCCGGCGGCAGCGACAGCTCCTACGAGCAGTACTTC; CDR3: CASSPGGSDSSYEQYF; size: -; V: TRBV9; J: TRBJ2-7; D: -
DNA: TGTGCCAGCAGCCTACTAGCGGGAGTAAGTTTCTTC; CDR3: CASSLLAGVSFF; size: many; V: TRBV3-1; J: TRBJ2-1; D: TRBD2
DNA: TGTGCCAGCAGCCCTAGCGGGGTCGGGACAGATACGCAGTATTTT; CDR3: CASSPSGVGTDTQYF; size: -; V: TRBV7-6; J: TRBJ2-3; D: TRBD2
DNA: TGTGCCAGCAGTTCAAACCGTGGACAGGGGCGTTTCGGTCAGCCCCAGCATTTT; CDR3: CASSSNRGQGRFGQPQHF; size: -; V: TRBV6-5; J: TRBJ1-5; D: TRBD1
DNA: TGTGCCAGCAGCCAAGGCACAGGGTGGAACGGGGAGCTGTTTTTT; CDR3: CASSQGTGWNGELFF; size: -; V: TRBV14; J: TRBJ2-2; D: -
DNA: TGTGCCAGCAGAGGGACTAGCGGGAGTACGCACAATGAGCAGTTCTTC; CDR3: CASRGTSGSTHNEQFF; size: -; V: TRBV7-8; J: TRBJ2-1; D: TRBD2
DNA: TGTGCCAGCAGTTTTGGTCTAGCGGATACAGATACGCAGTATTTT; CDR3: CASSFGLADTDTQYF; size: few; V: TRBV2; J: TRBJ2-3; D: TRBD2
DNA: TGCGCCAGCAGCACTAGCGGGGGTAATGAAGAGACCCAGTACTTC; CDR3: CASSTSGGNEETQYF; size: few; V: TRBV5-1; J: TRBJ2-5; D: TRBD2
DNA: TGCGCCAGCAGCCAACTACGGACAGGGCTGATGGAAGAGCAGTACTTC; CDR3: CASSQLRTGLMEEQYF; size: few; V: TRBV4-1; J: TRBJ2-7; D: TRBD1
DNA: TGTGCCAGCAGACCCTTCCGACTGGGGGCCACAGATACGCAGTATTTT; CDR3: CASRPFRLGATDTQYF; size: -; V: TRBV12-3/TRBV12-4; J: TRBJ2-3; D: -
DNA: TGTGCCAGCAGCAAAGAAAGGACCAAGCGTCTATGCGAGCAGTACTTC; CDR3: CASSKERTKRLCEQYF; size: few; V: TRBV21-1; J: TRBJ2-7; D: -
DNA: TGTGCTAGTGGTTTGGTGGCGGTGGGACACTCCACCGGGGAGCTGTTTTTT; CDR3: CASGLVAVGHSTGELFF; size: -; V: TRBV12-5; J: TRBJ2-2; D: -
DNA: TGTGCCAGCAGCTTGACAGGTCCGAACACTGAAGCTTTCTTT; CDR3: CASSLTGPNTEAFF; size: -; V: TRBV7-2; J: TRBJ1-1; D: -
DNA: TGTGCCAGCAGCCCCGCAACTCCGGGACAGGCGATTGGAAACACCATATATTTT; CDR3: CASSPATPGQAIGNTIYF; size: few; V: TRBV7-6; J: TRBJ1-3; D: TRBD1
DNA: TGTGCCACCAGCAGAGATATCGTGACCTACGGCAATCAGCCCCAGCATTTT; CDR3: CATSRDIVTYGNQPQHF; size: -; V: TRBV15; J: TRBJ1-5; D: -
DNA: TGTGCCAGCAGCTCATCTCGAGGCAGGGAGCAGTTCTTC; CDR3: CASSSSRGREQFF; size: few; V: TRBV7-3; J: TRBJ2-1; D: -